One and the same sample provided the 13 T cell receptor beta chains below, sequenced in a study of post-analysis software for immune sequencing data. cDNA libraries for TCR beta contained unique molecular identifiers. TCRdb redid the calling of the PCR reads with MiXCR, one entry per CDR3 protein. The table records 400,000 to 500,000 distinct CDR3 sequences, 39% of them present only once. Their antigen targets remain unknown. Study results and caveats: Four to six TRBV segments, including TRBV5-6, TRBV5-1 and TRBV20-1, were more frequent in patients than controls.

The specimen sequenced was blood. These receptors were taken from a girl aged 2-10 years with multiple sclerosis.

In its sample, this clonotype was seen once. V and J are TRBV4-2 and TRBJ2-3; D uncertain. The germline V gene has CDR1 LGHNA and CDR2 YNFKEQ. There are 16 residues in the CDR3. V was pared by 0 bases and J by 1 base, with 11 bases between. CDR3 nucleotide sequence: TGTGCCAGCAGCCAAGACCTAGGTTGGGGCACAGATACGCAGTATTTT. This translates into CASSQDLGWGTDTQYF.

The V and J genes are TRBV29-1 and TRBJ2-1; 7 positions agree with TRBD2. Trimming removed 1 base from V and 0 bases from J; junction bases left unmatched: 24. CDR1 SQVTM and CDR2 ANQGSEA come from the germline V gene. The CDR3 totals 22 residues. As DNA, the CDR3 is TGCAGCGTTGAAGGGTCGGAGTTCCGGGACTACCAATTAGGGAGCTCCTACAATGAGCAGTTCTTC. It codes for CSVEGSEFRDYQLGSSYNEQFF.

J is TRBJ2-7 and V is TRBV9, with D perhaps matching TRBD2 (5 bases). This CDR3 is 16 amino acids long. The germline CDR1 and CDR2 sequences are SGDLS and YYNGEE. The V gene lost 2 bases and the J gene lost 2 bases, with 17 bases spanning the gap. The CDR3 sequence: CASSVRWGSDPYEQYF. Here the CDR3 DNA reads TGTGCCAGCAGCGTTCGTTGGGGTAGCGATCCCTACGAGCAGTACTTC.

This clonotype was seen a handful of times. The chain is built from TRBV28 and TRBJ2-7; no reliable D call. CDR1 is MDHEN and CDR2 is SYDVKM in the germline V gene. The CDR3 has 14 residues. Between the trimmed V and J ends, which lost 2 bases and 2 bases, there was a span of 10 bases. This CDR3 reads CASSLVTDTYEQYF. The CDR3 DNA sequence: TGTGCCAGCAGTTTAGTGACCGACACCTACGAGCAGTACTTC.

The rearrangement joins TRBV6-5 to TRBJ2-1; 7 positions agree with TRBD1. Germline loops: CDR1 MNHEY, CDR2 SVGAGI. The CDR3 contains 15 residues. The trim removed 4 bases at V and 5 bases at J, leaving 8 bases unmatched. DNA of the CDR3: TGTGCCAGCAGTTCCCCCCGGGACAGCCACAATGAGCAGTTCTTC. Encoded protein: CASSSPRDSHNEQFF.

A remark on this clonotype: Relative to the germline gene, one junction end is altered; a read error may explain this. CDR3: CASSLRAKNTEAFF. CDR3 bases: TGCGCCAGCAGCTTAAGGGCTAAGAACACTGAAGCTTTCTTT. The V and J genes are TRBV7-9 and TRBJ1-1; no firm D call. CDR3 length equals 14 residues. Germline lookup yields CDR1 SEHNR and CDR2 FQNEAQ (reference sequence).

V usage is TRBV28 and J usage is TRBJ2-7; TRBD1 agrees at 7 bases. Germline-derived CDR1 and CDR2 are MDHEN and SYDVKM. J gave up 3 bases and V 7 bases, and 3 bases lay outside the gene matches. The CDR3 length is 12 residues. The CDR3 spells CASKGASYEQYF. The CDR3 DNA reads as TGTGCCAGCAAGGGGGCTAGCTACGAGCAGTACTTC. The full variable domain, with the rest looked up from reference TRBV28 and TRBJ2-7, is DVKVTQSSRYLVKRTGEKVFLECVQDMDHENMFWYRQDPGLGLRLIYFSYDVKMKEKGDIPEGYSVSREKKERFSLILESASTNQTSMYLCASKGASYEQYFGPGTRLTVT.

Here the CDR3 DNA reads TGTGCCAGCAGCTTAGCTGTAACATTCCGATACAATGAGCAGTACTTC. As protein: CASSLAVTFRYNEQYF. The chain joins TRBV7-9 to TRBJ2-7; no definite D call. This CDR3 has 16 amino acids. The germline V gene has CDR1 SEHNR and CDR2 FQNEAQ (reference sequence). Between the trimmed V and J ends, which lost 0 bases and 7 bases, there was a span of 19 bases.

The chain employs TRBV6-5 and TRBJ2-3; unclear D gene. This CDR3 contains 15 residues. The V gene lost 0 bases and the J gene lost 0 bases, with 7 bases spanning the gap. Per the germline V gene, CDR1 is MNHEY and CDR2 is SVGAGI. CDR3 in amino acids: CASSYSLESTDTQYF. CDR3 nucleotide sequence: TGTGCCAGCAGTTACTCATTAGAGAGCACAGATACGCAGTATTTT.

This clonotype was counted a single time. The chain employs TRBV7-2 and TRBJ1-1, with D tentatively TRBD1 (6 bases). There are 17 residues in the CDR3. CDR1 and CDR2 from the germline V gene are SGHTA and FQGNSA. V was cut by 2 bases and J by 0 bases, with 16 bases left in between. DNA for the CDR3: TGTGCCAGCAGCTTATGGTGGGGCCGGACAGTGAACACTGAAGCTTTCTTT. Its protein product is CASSLWWGRTVNTEAFF. The full variable domain, with the rest looked up from reference TRBV7-2 and TRBJ1-1, is GAGVSQSPSNKVTEKGKDVELRCDPISGHTALYWYRQSLGQGLEFLIYFQGNSAPDKSGLPSDRFSAERTGGSVSTLTIQRTQQEDSAVYLCASSLWWGRTVNTEAFFGQGTRLTVV.

This clonotype was found a few times. The rearrangement links TRBV7-9 to TRBJ1-6; the D is unclear. Per the germline V gene, CDR1 is SEHNR and CDR2 is FQNEAQ (reference sequence). Trimming pared 1 base from V and 6 bases from J, leaving 4 bases between. CDR3 length equals 13 residues. CDR3 loop: CASSLEVNSPLHF. CDR3 bases: TGTGCCAGCAGCTTAGAAGTTAATTCACCCCTCCACTTT.

The chain employs TRBV5-1 and TRBJ1-5, with D tentatively TRBD1 (6 bases). This CDR3 has 16 amino acids. Germline V gene lookup returns CDR1 SGHRS and CDR2 YFSETQ. Trimming stripped 0 bases from V and 5 bases from J, with 15 bases between. CDR3 residues: CASSLGPGGLDQPQHF. The CDR3 DNA sequence: TGCGCCAGCAGCTTGGGCCCCGGGGGGCTCGATCAGCCCCAGCATTTT.

The chain is built from TRBV9 and TRBJ1-1, with D uncertain. The CDR3 extends over 15 amino acids. V lost 1 base to trimming and J lost 1 base, with 11 bases between them. Per germline, CDR1 SGDLS and CDR2 YYNGEE. This CDR3 is CASSVISGSNTEAFF. CDR3 nucleotides: TGTGCCAGCAGCGTAATAAGCGGGTCGAACACTGAAGCTTTCTTT.